This TCR beta chain was captured in a study of cytomegalovirus exposure and HLA in healthy donors. Overall study results and limits: Sequencing artifact likely explains a cluster of highly shared sequence variants. Further analysis, carried out later, found HLA-associated TCR beta chains more clonally expanded than equally common other chains. According to an earlier analysis, most TCR beta V segments yielded productive rearrangements about 87% or about 30% of the time.

The PCR made use of 60 Vbeta and 13 Jbeta primers. Profiling relied on immunoSEQ multiplex PCR, and the TCRdb table lists in-frame clones only, not all of them. This table has roughly 110,000 clones, more than 70% appearing once. This clone was counted a few times. Antigen: not known. Donors counted as nominally healthy when sampled, yet unrecorded immune exposures were likely. CDR3 length equals 14 residues. Germline CDR1 SGHVS, CDR2 FQNEAQ. Unmatched junction bases numbered 5, after V lost 2 bases and J lost 6 bases. The sequence was collected from a man under 40 in good health and CMV-seronegative. Sequencing was done on a sample of PBMCs. The gene calls are TRBV7-8 and TRBJ1-2, with 8 nucleotides matching TRBD1. The CDR3 sequence is CASSLFQGANGYTF. The CDR3 nucleotides are TGTGCCAGCAGCTTATTTCAGGGGGCTAATGGCTACACCTTC.